What follows are 17 T cell receptor beta chains derived from one specimen sequenced in a study of T cells in Graves' hyperthyroidism and ophthalmopathy. TCR beta CDR3 sequences were amplified from RNA transcripts. A set of HTBI primers served as the primers for a first-round RT-PCR of the TCR CDR3. From the multiplex PCR reads, TCRdb called clonotypes with MiXCR, one entry per CDR3 protein. The repertoire has some 620,000 distinct CDR3 sequences, about 17% of them found once; the top ten carry less than 4.5%. Sequenced: blood. These TCRs come from a woman aged 25 to 39 with Graves' hyperthyroidism.

This clonotype turned up a few times. This rearrangement joins TRBV24-1 to TRBJ2-1; either TRBD1 or TRBD2 may supply D (5 bases each). Germline CDR1 is KGHDR and CDR2 is SFDVKD. The CDR3 has 13 residues. The V end lost 8 bases, the J end lost 4 bases, and 11 bases lay between the germline ends. The CDR3 spells CATKRGPYNEQFF. CDR3 sequence (DNA): TGTGCCACCAAGAGGGGCCCGTACAATGAGCAGTTCTTC.

The gene calls are TRBV28 and TRBJ1-5; TRBD1 might be the D (5 bases). V lost 5 bases and J lost 7, with 24 bases in between. This CDR3 spans 17 amino acids. From germline, CDR1 is MDHEN and CDR2 SYDVKM. CDR3 in amino acids: CASSTFVLGGANQPQHF. The CDR3 DNA reads as TGTGCCAGCAGTACCTTTGTTTTGGGAGGGGCTAACCAGCCCCAGCATTTT.

This clonotype showed up just a few times. Mismatch with germline at one junction end may stem from a read error. The J gene is TRBJ2-5, the V gene TRBV10-3, with a possible D match to TRBD2 (5 bases). Germline values: CDR1 ENHRY, CDR2 SYGVKD. The CDR3 runs 12 residues. Written as DNA, the CDR3 is TGTGCCATCAGGGACTTTCAAGGGACCCAGTACTTC. It translates to CAIRDFQGTQYF.

This clonotype was found a few times. This rearrangement joins TRBV30 to TRBJ2-3; 7 nucleotides line up with TRBD2. Germline lookup yields CDR1 GTSNPN and CDR2 SVGIG (reference sequence). This CDR3 is built from 15 residues. Trimming took 0 bases from V and 2 from J; bases not matched to a gene: 5. CDR3 residues: CAWSVAGVTTDTQYF. CDR3 sequence (DNA): TGTGCCTGGAGTGTTGCGGGAGTTACCACAGATACGCAGTATTTT.

This clonotype was counted ten times or more. The V gene is TRBV20-1, the J gene TRBJ2-7; weak D call: TRBD2 (6 bases). The CDR3 loop spans 14 amino acids. Trimming stripped 0 bases from V and 2 bases from J, with 11 bases between. Germline loops: CDR1 DFQATT, CDR2 SNEGSKA (reference sequence). The CDR3 loop is CSARDQAGPYEQYF. CDR3 DNA: TGCAGTGCTAGAGATCAGGCGGGACCCTACGAGCAGTACTTC.

This clonotype has at least ten counts. The rearrangement links TRBV2 to TRBJ2-3; 8 positions agree with TRBD1. CDR3 size: 14 residues. The V and J ends lost 7 bases and 4 bases, in that order; junction bases with no gene match: 7. Germline V CDR1 and CDR2: SNHLY, FYNNEI. This CDR3 is CASKDRAESDTQYF. Here the CDR3 DNA reads TGTGCCAGCAAGGACAGGGCTGAGTCAGATACGCAGTATTTT.

This clonotype has at least ten counts. The chain carries TRBV2 and TRBJ2-5; the D gene is possibly TRBD1 (5 bases). V shed 4 bases and J shed 5 bases, with 17 bases lying between them. In germline, CDR1 is SNHLY, CDR2 FYNNEI. The CDR3 has 15 amino acids. The CDR3 region has the DNA TGTGCCAGCAGTGTATTGGTGGCAGGGCCCGAGACCCAGTACTTC. Encoded protein: CASSVLVAGPETQYF. The whole variable domain, remainder taken from reference TRBV2 and TRBJ2-5, is EPEVTQTPSHQVTQMGQEVILRCVPISNHLYFYWYRQILGQKVEFLVSFYNNEISEKSEIFDDQFSVERPDGSNFTLKIRSTKLEDSAMYFCASSVLVAGPETQYFGPGTRLLVL.

This clonotype was observed at least ten times. The rearrangement joins TRBV11-2 to TRBJ2-7, with 9 bases lining up with TRBD2. Germline V CDR1 and CDR2: SGHAT, FQNNGV. V shed 5 bases and J 2 bases; nucleotides not matched to a gene: 7. The CDR3 consists of 15 residues. The CDR3, as DNA: TGTGCCAGCAGCCCGACTAGCGGACTTACCTACGAGCAGTACTTC. It is translated as CASSPTSGLTYEQYF.

The rearrangement joins TRBV6-1 to TRBJ2-3; 10 positions agree with TRBD2. The V and J ends lost 8 bases and 4 bases, in that order; junction bases with no gene match: 6. The CDR3 consists of 14 residues. Looked up from germline, CDR1 is MNHNS and CDR2 is SASEGT. The chain's CDR3 is CASPLAGVADTQYF. The DNA of the CDR3 is TGTGCCAGCCCGCTAGCGGGAGTCGCAGATACGCAGTATTTT.

The rearrangement uses TRBV30 and TRBJ2-1; 12 bases match TRBD1. Trimming took 5 bases from V and 7 from J; bases not matched to a gene: 6. The CDR3 runs 14 residues. Germline loops: CDR1 GTSNPN, CDR2 SVGIG (reference sequence). The CDR3 coding sequence is TGTGCCTGGGAAGAGGGACAGGGGGCGAATGAGCAGTTCTTC. It codes for CAWEEGQGANEQFF.

This clonotype was seen many times. The chain carries TRBV12-3 or TRBV12-4 and TRBJ1-1; D remains ambiguous. The CDR3 contains 14 residues. V dropped 6 bases and J dropped 0 bases, with 11 bases sitting between them. CDR3 DNA sequence: TGTGCCAGCAGCCCCGGTGCAATGAACACTGAAGCTTTCTTT. As protein: CASSPGAMNTEAFF.

Concerning this clonotype: A clone one base away is much larger, so this may be a read error. The rearrangement links TRBV4-2 to TRBJ2-7, with D maybe TRBD2 (6 bases). The CDR3 length is 15 residues. V lost 1 base, J lost 0 bases, and 10 bases lay in between. The germline V gene has CDR1 LGHNA and CDR2 YNFKEQ. The CDR3 loop reads CASSQGVGSSYEQYF. The CDR3 DNA follows: TGTGCCAGCAGCCAAGGGGTCGGGAGCTCCTACGAGCAGTACTTC.

This clonotype was recorded at least ten times. The rearrangement joins TRBV2 to TRBJ2-7; no clear D. V gave up 7 bases and J gave up 6 bases, with 10 bases separating them. The germline CDR1 and CDR2 sequences are SNHLY and FYNNEI. The CDR3 covers 11 residues. CDR3 sequence reads: CASKYSLEQYF. The DNA of the CDR3 is TGTGCCAGCAAGTACTCCCTCGAGCAGTACTTC.

This clonotype was seen repeatedly, ten times or more. The rearrangement uses TRBV6-6 and TRBJ1-1, with unresolved D. CDR3 size: 12 residues. The germline V and J ends were trimmed by 2 bases and 4 bases, with 5 bases remaining between them. CDR1 is MNHNY, CDR2 SVGAGI, per germline (reference sequence). The CDR3 loop is CASSYEGTEAFF. The DNA of the CDR3 is TGTGCCAGCAGTTACGAGGGCACTGAAGCTTTCTTT.

This clonotype was seen ten or more times. J is TRBJ2-2 and V is TRBV30, with 12 bases fitting TRBD2. Germline CDR1 reads GTSNPN; CDR2 reads SVGIG (reference sequence). J gave up 3 bases and V 1 base, and 0 bases lay outside the gene matches. This CDR3 has 15 amino acids. CDR3 in amino acids: CAWSGLAGDTGELFF. The DNA for the CDR3 is TGTGCCTGGAGTGGACTAGCGGGAGACACCGGGGAGCTGTTTTTT.

A few counts support this clonotype. The chain's CDR3 is CASSPNYQGTAYNEQFF. CDR3 coding DNA: TGTGCCAGCAGCCCTAATTACCAGGGAACAGCCTACAATGAGCAGTTCTTC. The rearrangement links TRBV9 to TRBJ2-1; D is possibly TRBD1 (5 bases). The CDR3 runs to 17 residues. Germline CDR1 and CDR2: SGDLS and YYNGEE. V shed 4 bases and J shed 2 bases, with 19 bases lying between them.

This clonotype was seen at least ten times. The chain employs TRBV18 and TRBJ2-4, with D uncertain. Germline loops: CDR1 KGHSH, CDR2 LQKENI. The CDR3 extends over 16 amino acids. With 2 bases removed from V and 0 bases from J, the gap between germline ends came to 11 bases. Written as DNA, the CDR3 is TGTGCCAGCTCACCAGGGAACAGCCTAGCCAAAAACATTCAGTACTTC. Encoded protein: CASSPGNSLAKNIQYF.